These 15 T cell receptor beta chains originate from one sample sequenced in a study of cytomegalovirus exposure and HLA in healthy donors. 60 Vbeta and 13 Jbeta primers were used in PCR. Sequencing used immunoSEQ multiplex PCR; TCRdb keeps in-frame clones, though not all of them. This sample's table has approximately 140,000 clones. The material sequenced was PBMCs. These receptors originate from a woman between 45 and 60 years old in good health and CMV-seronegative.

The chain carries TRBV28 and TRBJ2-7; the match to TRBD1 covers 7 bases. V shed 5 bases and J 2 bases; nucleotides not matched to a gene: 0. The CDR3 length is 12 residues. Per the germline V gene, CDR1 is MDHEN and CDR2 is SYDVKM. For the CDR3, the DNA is TGTGCCAGCAGTCAGGGGGCCTACGAGCAGTACTTC. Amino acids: CASSQGAYEQYF.

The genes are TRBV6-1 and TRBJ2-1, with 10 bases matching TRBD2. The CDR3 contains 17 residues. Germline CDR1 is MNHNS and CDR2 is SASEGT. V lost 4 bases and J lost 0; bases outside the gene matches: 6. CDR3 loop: CASSGSLAGSSYNEQFF. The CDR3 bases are TGTGCCAGCAGTGGCTCACTAGCGGGGAGCTCCTACAATGAGCAGTTCTTC.

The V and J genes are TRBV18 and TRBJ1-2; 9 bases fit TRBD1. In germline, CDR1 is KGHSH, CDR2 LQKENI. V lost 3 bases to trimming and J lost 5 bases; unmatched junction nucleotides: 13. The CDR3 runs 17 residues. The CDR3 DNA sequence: TGTGCCAGCTCACCGGGAACAGGGGGCGCATTCGGGTATGGCTACACCTTC. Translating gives CASSPGTGGAFGYGYTF.

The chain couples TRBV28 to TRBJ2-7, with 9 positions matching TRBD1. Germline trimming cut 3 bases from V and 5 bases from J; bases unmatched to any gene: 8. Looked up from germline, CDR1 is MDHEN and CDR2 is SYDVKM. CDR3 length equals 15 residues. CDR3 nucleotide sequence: TGTGCCAGCAGTTTGTATGAGACAGGGGGGAACGAGCAGTACTTC. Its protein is CASSLYETGGNEQYF. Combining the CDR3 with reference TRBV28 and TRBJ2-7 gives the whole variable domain DVKVTQSSRYLVKRTGEKVFLECVQDMDHENMFWYRQDPGLGLRLIYFSYDVKMKEKGDIPEGYSVSREKKERFSLILESASTNQTSMYLCASSLYETGGNEQYFGPGTRLTVT.

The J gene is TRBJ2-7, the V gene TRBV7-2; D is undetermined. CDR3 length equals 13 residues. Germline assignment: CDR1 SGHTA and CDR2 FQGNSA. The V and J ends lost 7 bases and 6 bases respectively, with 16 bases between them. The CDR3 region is CASNFGGMGEQYF. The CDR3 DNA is TGTGCCAGCAACTTTGGCGGAATGGGCGAGCAGTACTTC.

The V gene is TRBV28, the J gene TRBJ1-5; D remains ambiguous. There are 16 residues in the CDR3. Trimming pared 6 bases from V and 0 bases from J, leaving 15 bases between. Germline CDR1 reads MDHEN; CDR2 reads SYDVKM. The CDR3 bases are TGTGCCAGCAGAACGCACGGGTCGAATAGCAATCAGCCCCAGCATTTT. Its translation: CASRTHGSNSNQPQHF.

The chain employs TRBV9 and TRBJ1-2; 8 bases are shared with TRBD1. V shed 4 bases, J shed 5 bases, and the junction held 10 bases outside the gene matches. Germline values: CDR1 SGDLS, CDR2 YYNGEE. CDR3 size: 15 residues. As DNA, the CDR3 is TGTGCCAGCAGCTTAGGACAGGGACAAGGGTATGGCTACACCTTC. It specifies CASSLGQGQGYGYTF.

CDR3 in amino acids: CASSESSGSYEQYF. The DNA for the CDR3 is TGTGCCAGCAGCGAATCTAGCGGTTCCTACGAGCAGTACTTC. The chain uses TRBV7-2 and TRBJ2-7, with 7 bases aligning to TRBD2. Losses at the gene ends were 5 bases for V and 1 base for J; bases not matched to a gene: 5. The germline CDR1 and CDR2 sequences are SGHTA and FQGNSA. CDR3 length: 14 amino acids.

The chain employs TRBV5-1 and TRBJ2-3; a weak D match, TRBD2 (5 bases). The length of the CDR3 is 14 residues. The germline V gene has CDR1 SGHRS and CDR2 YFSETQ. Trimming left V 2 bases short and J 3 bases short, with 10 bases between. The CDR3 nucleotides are TGCGCCAGCAGCTTCTCCCGAGGGACAGATACGCAGTATTTT. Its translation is CASSFSRGTDTQYF.

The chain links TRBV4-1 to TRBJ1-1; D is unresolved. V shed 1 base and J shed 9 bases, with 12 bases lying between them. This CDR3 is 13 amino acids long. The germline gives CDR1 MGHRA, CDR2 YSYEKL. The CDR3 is CASSQVEGSQAFF. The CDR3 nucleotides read TGCGCCAGCAGCCAAGTAGAGGGTTCCCAAGCTTTCTTT.

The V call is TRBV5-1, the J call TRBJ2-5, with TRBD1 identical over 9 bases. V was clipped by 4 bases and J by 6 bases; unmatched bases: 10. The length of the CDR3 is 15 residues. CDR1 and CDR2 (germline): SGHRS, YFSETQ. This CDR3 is CASSEGQGGGKTQYF. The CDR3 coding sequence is TGCGCCAGCAGCGAGGGACAGGGAGGGGGAAAGACCCAGTACTTC.

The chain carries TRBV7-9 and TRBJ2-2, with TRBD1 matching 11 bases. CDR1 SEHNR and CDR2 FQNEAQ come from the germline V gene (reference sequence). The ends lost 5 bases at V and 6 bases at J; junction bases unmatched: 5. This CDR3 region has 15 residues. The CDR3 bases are TGTGCCAGCAGCCCTTGGGACAGGGGGTCCGGGGAGCTGTTTTTT. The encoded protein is CASSPWDRGSGELFF.

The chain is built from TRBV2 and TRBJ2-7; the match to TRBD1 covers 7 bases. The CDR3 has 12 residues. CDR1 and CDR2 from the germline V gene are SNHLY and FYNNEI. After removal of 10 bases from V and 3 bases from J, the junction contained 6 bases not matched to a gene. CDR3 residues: CAIVGQNYEQYF. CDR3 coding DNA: TGTGCCATCGTGGGACAGAACTACGAGCAGTACTTC. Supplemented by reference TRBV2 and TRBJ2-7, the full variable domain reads EPEVTQTPSHQVTQMGQEVILRCVPISNHLYFYWYRQILGQKVEFLVSFYNNEISEKSEIFDDQFSVERPDGSNFTLKIRSTKLEDSAMYFCAIVGQNYEQYFGPGTRLTVT.

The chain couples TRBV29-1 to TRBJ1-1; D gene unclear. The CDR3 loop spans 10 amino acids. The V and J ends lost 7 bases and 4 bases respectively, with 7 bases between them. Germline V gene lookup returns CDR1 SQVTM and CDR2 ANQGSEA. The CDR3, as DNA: TGCAGCGACGGGAGCACTGAAGCTTTCTTT. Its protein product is CSDGSTEAFF.

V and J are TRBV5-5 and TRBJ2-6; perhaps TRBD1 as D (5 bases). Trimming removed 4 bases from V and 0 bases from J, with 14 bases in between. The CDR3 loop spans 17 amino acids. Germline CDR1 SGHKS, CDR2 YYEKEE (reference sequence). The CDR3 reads CASSLPGNPSGANVLTF. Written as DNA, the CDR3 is TGTGCCAGCAGCCTCCCAGGGAACCCCTCTGGGGCCAACGTCCTGACTTTC.